Below are 10 T cell receptor beta chains sequenced from a single sample in a study of PD-1 and CTLA-4 blockade in melanoma. The protocol was immunoSEQ multiplex PCR, while the TCRdb copy is restricted to in-frame clones and leaves out a portion. The top ten clones hold over 7% of a sample with almost 30,000 clones, roughly nine tenths of them seen once. Sequencing was performed on CD8+ T cells from peripheral blood, taken before anti-PD-1 treatment. These receptors came from a human donor with melanoma.

The gene calls are TRBV14 and TRBJ2-7; 10 positions agree with TRBD1. Trimming removed 4 bases from V and 7 bases from J; junction bases left unmatched: 4. Germline V CDR1 and CDR2: SGHDN, FVKESK. This CDR3 is built from 13 residues. The CDR3 nucleotides are TGTGCCAGCAGCCGGGACAGGGGTTGGGAGCAGTACTTC. This encodes CASSRDRGWEQYF.

The rearrangement links TRBV6-4 to TRBJ1-5; weak D call: TRBD1 (5 bases). This CDR3 contains 14 residues. Germline values: CDR1 MRHNA, CDR2 SNTAGT. V gave up 3 bases and J gave up 4 bases, with 10 bases separating them. CDR3 in amino acids: CASSEGTENQPQHF. The CDR3 DNA reads as TGTGCCAGCAGTGAAGGGACTGAGAATCAGCCCCAGCATTTT.

This sequence joins TRBV29-1 and TRBJ2-2; tentative D call: TRBD1 (5 bases). The CDR3 covers 12 residues. The V gene's germline CDR1 is SQVTM and CDR2 ANQGSEA. V gave up 3 bases and J gave up 5 bases, with 7 bases separating them. CDR3 sequence reads: CSVERQTGELFF. DNA of the CDR3: TGCAGCGTTGAGCGACAGACCGGGGAGCTGTTTTTT.

The chain is built from TRBV28 and TRBJ1-4, with TRBD1 as a possible D gene (5 bases). Germline V gene sequence: CDR1 MDHEN, CDR2 SYDVKM. The CDR3 is 15 amino acids. The V end was cut by 3 bases, the J end by 3 bases, with 11 bases between. CDR3 protein: CASSFGDSPNEKLFF. The CDR3 DNA reads TGTGCCAGCAGTTTTGGAGACAGTCCTAATGAAAAACTGTTTTTT.

The chain has TRBV2 and TRBJ2-1; TRBD2 aligns across 9 bases. The CDR3 runs to 18 residues. Trimming cost V 8 bases and J 4 bases; bases outside gene matches: 18. Germline V gives CDR1 SNHLY, CDR2 FYNNEI. CDR3: CASGGVVTSGSPYNEQFF. DNA of the CDR3: TGTGCCAGCGGCGGGGTTGTGACTAGCGGCTCCCCATACAATGAGCAGTTCTTC. The whole variable domain, remainder taken from reference TRBV2 and TRBJ2-1, is EPEVTQTPSHQVTQMGQEVILRCVPISNHLYFYWYRQILGQKVEFLVSFYNNEISEKSEIFDDQFSVERPDGSNFTLKIRSTKLEDSAMYFCASGGVVTSGSPYNEQFFGPGTRLTVL.

The chain carries TRBV9 and TRBJ2-7; the D gene could be TRBD1 or TRBD2 (5 bases each). Germline-derived CDR1 and CDR2 are SGDLS and YYNGEE. The CDR3 sequence is 16 residues long. V gave up 0 bases and J gave up 5 bases, with 18 bases separating them. The CDR3 spells CASSVGLSFLGDEQYF. The CDR3 bases are TGTGCCAGCAGCGTAGGTCTCAGCTTCTTGGGGGACGAGCAGTACTTC.

The V gene is TRBV7-8, the J gene TRBJ1-6; no firm D call. Germline loops: CDR1 SGHVS, CDR2 FQNEAQ. Trimming cost V 5 bases and J 9 bases, with 14 bases left between them. CDR3 length: 14 residues. The CDR3 nucleotides are TGTGCCAGCAGCCAGGCTGGGTCGGCTTCACCCCTCCACTTT. It encodes CASSQAGSASPLHF. Variable domain in full (rest from reference TRBV7-8 and TRBJ1-6): GAGVSQSPRYKVAKRGQDVALRCDPISGHVSLFWYQQALGQGPEFLTYFQNEAQLDKSGLPSDRFFAERPEGSVSTLKIQRTQQEDSAVYLCASSQAGSASPLHFGNGTRLTVT.

The chain is built from TRBV9 and TRBJ2-7; 7 bases map to TRBD2. Germline V gene lookup returns CDR1 SGDLS and CDR2 YYNGEE. After removal of 4 bases from V and 5 bases from J, the junction contained 12 bases not matched to a gene. The CDR3 is 15 amino acids. The CDR3 coding sequence is TGTGCCAGCAGCCGCCGTGGGGGGGAATGGGACGAGCAGTACTTC. This gives the protein CASSRRGGEWDEQYF.

The rearrangement joins TRBV7-9 to TRBJ2-4, with TRBD1 matching over 7 bases. The trim removed 5 bases at V and 6 bases at J, leaving 4 bases unmatched. The CDR3 spans 13 residues. The germline V gene encodes CDR1 SEHNR and CDR2 FQNEAQ (reference sequence). CDR3 DNA sequence: TGTGCCAGCAGCGCCCGGGACAGAAACATTCAGTACTTC. Amino acid sequence: CASSARDRNIQYF.

The chain employs TRBV19 and TRBJ1-2, with D possibly TRBD1 on 5 matching bases. CDR3 length: 18 amino acids. V was trimmed by 0 bases and J by 7 bases, leaving 24 bases between them. The germline V gene has CDR1 LNHDA and CDR2 SQIVND (reference sequence). The CDR3 is CASSIDPGRRGVRRGYTF. CDR3 coding DNA: TGTGCCAGTAGTATAGACCCAGGGAGAAGGGGAGTGCGTCGTGGCTACACCTTC. Complete variable domain (other parts from reference TRBV19 and TRBJ1-2): DGGITQSPKYLFRKEGQNVTLSCEQNLNHDAMYWYRQDPGQGLRLIYYSQIVNDFQKGDIAEGYSVSREKKESFPLTVTSAQKNPTAFYLCASSIDPGRRGVRRGYTFGSGTRLTVV.